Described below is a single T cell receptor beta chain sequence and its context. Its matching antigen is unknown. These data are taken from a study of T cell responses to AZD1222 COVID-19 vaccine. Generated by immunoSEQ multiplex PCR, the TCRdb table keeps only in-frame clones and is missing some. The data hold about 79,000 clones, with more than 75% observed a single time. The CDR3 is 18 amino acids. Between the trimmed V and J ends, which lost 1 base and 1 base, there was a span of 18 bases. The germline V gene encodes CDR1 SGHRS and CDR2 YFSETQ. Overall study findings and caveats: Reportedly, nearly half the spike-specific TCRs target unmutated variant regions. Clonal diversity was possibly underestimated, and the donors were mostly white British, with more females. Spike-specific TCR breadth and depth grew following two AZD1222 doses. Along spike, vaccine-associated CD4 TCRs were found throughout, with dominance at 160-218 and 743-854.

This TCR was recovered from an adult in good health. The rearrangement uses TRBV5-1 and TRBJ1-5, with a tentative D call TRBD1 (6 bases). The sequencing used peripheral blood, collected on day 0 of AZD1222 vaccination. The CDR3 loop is CASSLPDRRYKSNQPQHF. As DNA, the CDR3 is TGCGCCAGCAGCTTGCCCGACAGGAGGTACAAGAGCAATCAGCCCCAGCATTTT.